The 21 T cell receptor beta chains below come from one sample, sequenced in a study of PD-1 blockade in classical Hodgkin lymphoma. Brentuximab vedotin exposure varied among the patients, all of whom had relapsed after autologous stem cell transplantation. This table comes from immunoSEQ multiplex PCR, and its TCRdb copy is limited to in-frame clones, with some not included. The repertoire has 40,000 or so clones, roughly 78% of them found once; the top ten carry 10% to 15%. Material: peripheral blood mononuclear cells (PBMCs), obtained at baseline. The receptors were gathered from a human donor with classical Hodgkin lymphoma.

V and J are TRBV5-5 and TRBJ2-5, with D unclear. The germline V and J ends were trimmed by 6 bases and 7 bases, with 16 bases remaining between them. CDR3 length: 13 residues. In germline, CDR1 is SGHKS, CDR2 YYEKEE (reference sequence). CDR3: CASTPDGFGTQYF. For the CDR3, the DNA is TGTGCCAGCACCCCGGACGGGTTTGGGACCCAGTACTTC.

The J gene is TRBJ1-1, the V gene TRBV5-4; D gene unclear. This CDR3 is 14 amino acids long. The V gene's germline CDR1 is SGHNT and CDR2 YYREEE (reference sequence). With 3 bases removed from V and 1 base from J, the gap between germline ends came to 10 bases. The DNA of the CDR3 is TGTGCCAGCAGCTCCACAGCTTCGAACACTGAAGCTTTCTTT. Its translation is CASSSTASNTEAFF. Looking up the rest from reference TRBV5-4 and TRBJ1-1 gives the full variable domain: ETGVTQSPTHLIKTRGQQVTLRCSSQSGHNTVSWYQQALGQGPQFIFQYYREEENGRGNFPPRFSGLQFPNYSSELNVNALELDDSALYLCASSSTASNTEAFFGQGTRLTVV.

This clone has just one count. The rearrangement links TRBV29-1 to TRBJ2-1; TRBD2 matches at 12 bases. After removal of 4 bases from V and 0 bases from J, the junction contained 4 bases not matched to a gene. Germline loops: CDR1 SQVTM, CDR2 ANQGSEA. This CDR3 spans 16 amino acids. The CDR3 here is CSVGLAGDPSYNEQFF. The DNA for the CDR3 is TGCAGCGTTGGACTAGCGGGGGACCCCTCCTACAATGAGCAGTTCTTC.

This rearrangement joins TRBV11-1 to TRBJ2-7; maybe TRBD2 (6 bases). Trimming stripped 5 bases from V and 0 bases from J, with 11 bases between. Germline CDR1 and CDR2: SGHAT and FQDESV (reference sequence). The CDR3 totals 14 residues. The CDR3 region has the DNA TGTGCCAGCAGCCCGGGACTGTTCTCCTACGAGCAGTACTTC. Its translation is CASSPGLFSYEQYF.

J is TRBJ2-1 and V is TRBV10-1, with 7 positions matching TRBD1. The CDR3 has 14 amino acids. The germline gives CDR1 WNHNN, CDR2 SYGVQD (reference sequence). V trimming: 10 bases; J trimming: 5 bases; junction bases outside the gene matches: 11. CDR3 nucleotide sequence: TGCGCCACCAACCAACCGGGACAGAACAATGAGCAGTTCTTC. Protein: CATNQPGQNNEQFF.

This chain links TRBV4-3 with TRBJ2-1; TRBD2 agrees at 7 bases. V was clipped by 2 bases and J by 1 base; unmatched bases: 14. This CDR3 is built from 19 residues. Germline loops: CDR1 LGHNA, CDR2 YSLEER. CDR3 nucleotides: TGCGCCAGCAGCCAAAGCCCGCCCGGACGGGGAGGGTCCTACAATGAGCAGTTCTTC. Translating gives CASSQSPPGRGGSYNEQFF.

This sequence joins TRBV28 and TRBJ2-7, with a weak D call TRBD2 (6 bases). The V end was cut by 2 bases, the J end by 5 bases, with 16 bases between. CDR3 length: 15 amino acids. Germline-derived CDR1 and CDR2 are MDHEN and SYDVKM. The DNA of the CDR3 is TGTGCCAGCAGTTTAAGGGACTCCCGGGTCCACGAGCAGTACTTC. This translates into CASSLRDSRVHEQYF. Complete variable domain (other parts from reference TRBV28 and TRBJ2-7): DVKVTQSSRYLVKRTGEKVFLECVQDMDHENMFWYRQDPGLGLRLIYFSYDVKMKEKGDIPEGYSVSREKKERFSLILESASTNQTSMYLCASSLRDSRVHEQYFGPGTRLTVT.

This chain links TRBV5-5 with TRBJ1-2; D gene ambiguous. V was clipped by 4 bases and J by 3 bases, with 13 bases between them. This CDR3 spans 14 amino acids. Germline V gives CDR1 SGHKS, CDR2 YYEKEE (reference sequence). CDR3: CASSGIPFDYGYTF. In DNA, the CDR3 is TGTGCCAGCAGCGGGATACCTTTTGACTATGGCTACACCTTC. Using reference TRBV5-5 and TRBJ1-2 for the parts outside the CDR3, the full variable domain is DAGVTQSPTHLIKTRGQQVTLRCSPISGHKSVSWYQQVLGQGPQFIFQYYEKEERGRGNFPDRFSARQFPNYSSELNVNALLLGDSALYLCASSGIPFDYGYTFGSGTRLTVV.

This clone was seen only once. This chain uses TRBV11-2 with TRBJ2-7, with 9 bases matching TRBD1. The V gene's germline CDR1 is SGHAT and CDR2 FQNNGV. The CDR3 covers 15 residues. Trimming cost V 5 bases and J 6 bases; bases outside gene matches: 11. The CDR3 sequence is CASSPTGTGSSEQYF. The CDR3 nucleotides are TGTGCCAGCAGCCCCACCGGGACAGGGAGTTCCGAGCAGTACTTC. Filled out from reference TRBV11-2 and TRBJ2-7, the complete variable domain reads EAGVAQSPRYKIIEKRQSVAFWCNPISGHATLYWYQQILGQGPKLLIQFQNNGVVDDSQLPKDRFSAERLKGVDSTLKIQPAKLEDSAVYLCASSPTGTGSSEQYFGPGTRLTVT.

The chain is built from TRBV2 and TRBJ1-2, with D tentatively TRBD1 (6 bases). CDR1 and CDR2 from the germline V gene are SNHLY and FYNNEI. The CDR3 totals 14 residues. Trimming removed 8 bases at V and 8 bases at J, with 21 bases between. The DNA of the CDR3 is TGTGCCAGCGGCCTTTTGGTGGGGACATCCGGCTACACCTTC. This gives the protein CASGLLVGTSGYTF.

The chain carries TRBV7-6 and TRBJ2-1; a possible D gene is TRBD1 (6 bases). This CDR3 is built from 13 residues. V shed 4 bases and J shed 6 bases, with 10 bases lying between them. Germline V gene lookup returns CDR1 SGHVS and CDR2 FNYEAQ. CDR3 region: CASSYGQFNEQFF. The DNA of the CDR3 is TGTGCCAGCAGCTACGGACAGTTCAATGAGCAGTTCTTC.

The rearrangement uses TRBV10-3 and TRBJ2-1; 10 nucleotides agree with TRBD1. J was trimmed by 0 bases and V by 4 bases; bases with no gene match: 18. Germline values: CDR1 ENHRY, CDR2 SYGVKD. The CDR3 totals 21 residues. The CDR3 spells CAISAISGTGAIYSSYNEQFF. CDR3 DNA: TGTGCCATCAGTGCGATTTCCGGGACAGGGGCAATTTATAGCTCCTACAATGAGCAGTTCTTC.

V usage is TRBV7-7 and J usage is TRBJ2-2; 8 nucleotides agree with TRBD2. The germline CDR1 and CDR2 sequences are SSHAT and FNYEAQ (reference sequence). There are 17 residues in the CDR3. Losses at the gene ends were 6 bases for V and 0 bases for J; bases not matched to a gene: 9. DNA for the CDR3: TGTGCCAGCAGTTACTCGATAGCGGGGACGAACACCGGGGAGCTGTTTTTT. Its protein product is CASSYSIAGTNTGELFF.

The J gene is TRBJ2-1, the V gene TRBV6-5; D is tentatively TRBD1 or TRBD2 (6 bases each). The germline V gene encodes CDR1 MNHEY and CDR2 SVGAGI. Trimming cost V 7 bases and J 2 bases, with 15 bases left between them. The CDR3 covers 15 residues. The CDR3 reads CASNNPGGAYNEQFF. The CDR3, as DNA: TGTGCCAGCAATAACCCCGGGGGCGCCTACAATGAGCAGTTCTTC.

The chain uses TRBV7-9 and TRBJ2-7; the D is unclear. The V end was cut by 0 bases, the J end by 4 bases, with 7 bases between. From germline, CDR1 is SEHNR and CDR2 FQNEAQ (reference sequence). This CDR3 has 13 residues. The CDR3, as DNA: TGTGCCAGCAGCTTAGCCGATCTTTACGAGCAGTACTTC. The encoded protein is CASSLADLYEQYF.

This chain joins TRBV19 and TRBJ1-6; 7 bases line up with TRBD1. The CDR3 length is 16 residues. V trimming: 3 bases; J trimming: 8 bases; junction bases outside the gene matches: 10. Germline V CDR1 and CDR2: LNHDA, SQIVND (reference sequence). The CDR3 bases are TGTGCCAGTAGTATTTCGGGGGCAGGGGGGTATTCACCCCTCCACTTT. This gives the protein CASSISGAGGYSPLHF.

The V and J genes are TRBV6-6 and TRBJ2-1, with D possibly matching TRBD1 (6 bases). Germline CDR1 and CDR2: MNHNY and SVGAGI (reference sequence). V was shortened by 1 base and J by 6 bases, with 10 bases between the two germline ends. The CDR3 consists of 14 residues. The CDR3 nucleotides are TGTGCCAGCAGTTACTTAACAGGGAGCAATGAGCAGTTCTTC. As protein: CASSYLTGSNEQFF.

This clone was seen more than once but under ten times. The V call is TRBV6-4, the J call TRBJ1-2; a weak D match, TRBD1 (5 bases). The V end was cut by 7 bases, the J end by 0 bases, with 9 bases between. Germline V gene lookup returns CDR1 MRHNA and CDR2 SNTAGT. CDR3 length: 13 amino acids. CDR3 nucleotides: TGTGCCAGCACACAGACAGCTAACTATGGCTACACCTTC. This sequence encodes CASTQTANYGYTF.

This clone turned up a few times. The genes are TRBV11-2 and TRBJ2-5; D is undetermined. The length of the CDR3 is 13 residues. V was clipped by 2 bases and J by 5 bases, with 9 bases between them. Germline assignment: CDR1 SGHAT and CDR2 FQNNGV. This CDR3 reads CASSLKGEETQYF. CDR3 DNA sequence: TGTGCCAGCAGCTTAAAGGGTGAGGAGACCCAGTACTTC.

V gene TRBV7-2 combines with J gene TRBJ2-5; D is possibly TRBD1 (6 bases). CDR3 size: 13 residues. V dropped 1 base and J dropped 4 bases, with 7 bases sitting between them. Germline V lookup: CDR1 SGHTA, CDR2 FQGNSA. The CDR3 bases are TGTGCCAGCAGCTTAGGGGGGCCAGAGACCCAGTACTTC. Translated, it gives CASSLGGPETQYF.

In its sample, this clone was seen a few times. The chain carries TRBV19 and TRBJ2-2, with D perhaps matching TRBD1 or TRBD2 (5 bases each). The CDR3 is 14 residues long. CDR1 and CDR2 from the germline V gene are LNHDA and SQIVND (reference sequence). The germline V and J ends were trimmed by 5 bases and 5 bases, with 12 bases remaining between them. CDR3 amino acids: CASSETGGTGELFF. As DNA, the CDR3 is TGTGCCAGTAGTGAAACTGGGGGAACCGGGGAGCTGTTTTTT.